The clone carrying this T cell receptor (beta chain) was seen more than once but under ten times. MiXCR, run by TCRdb on the RT-PCR reads, gives a single entry per CDR3 protein. The profile shows hundreds of thousands of distinct CDR3 sequences, 35% to 45% of them singletons. These data are taken from a study of patients and donors after allogeneic stem cell transplantation. The V gene's germline CDR1 is SGHRS and CDR2 YFSETQ. V shed 4 bases, J shed 8 bases, and the junction held 7 bases outside the gene matches. The CDR3 sequence is 14 residues long. The chain uses TRBV5-1 and TRBJ1-2; 11 nucleotides match TRBD1. Source material: blood, either unsorted or a sorted T cell fraction (not recorded which). The source is a human donor who was either an allogeneic HSCT recipient or a stem cell or donor lymphocyte infusion donor (not recorded which). It is not recorded whose cells these are; they may come from a transplant donor. This CDR3 is CASSPGQGAAGYTF. DNA of the CDR3: TGCGCCAGCAGCCCCGGACAGGGGGCAGCGGGCTACACCTTC.